A selection of T cell receptor beta chains follows, all from one sample in a study of blood T cell repertoires in COVID-19. Here immunoSEQ multiplex PCR was the method, and the copy in TCRdb shows in-frame clones only, minus some. The data show a few hundred thousand clones, about 87% seen once. Source material: peripheral blood. These receptors originate from a woman in her 70s with active or convalescent COVID-19. The CDR3 runs from the conserved cysteine through the conserved F or W. The order of the fields is J gene, clone size, V gene, D gene, CDR3 DNA, CDR3 protein. A D gene is named only where the DNA matches it firmly. Clone size is stated in some rows and not others, as once, few, many or a class when expanded.

TRBJ2-3 | . | TRBV7-2 | TRBD1 | TGTGCCAGCAGCTCGACAGGGGCAGGGGCCCCAGATACGCAGTATTTT | CASSSTGAGAPDTQYF
TRBJ1-1 | . | TRBV3-1/TRBV3-2 | . | TGTGCCAGCAGCCTCCCTAACACTGAAGCTTTCTTT | CASSLPNTEAFF
TRBJ2-7 | once | TRBV5-1 | TRBD1 | TGCGCCAGCAGCTTGGTTGGGACAGGGGGGATACAGGTATACGAGCAGTACTTC | CASSLVGTGGIQVYEQYF
TRBJ2-2 | . | TRBV5-4 | . | TGTGCCAGCAGCTTGGCCTTTAGAACCGGGGAGCTGTTTTTT | CASSLAFRTGELFF
TRBJ2-5 | . | TRBV10-3 | TRBD1 | TGTGCCATCAGTGAAACAGGGGGCGCGACAGAGACCCAGTACTTC | CAISETGGATETQYF
TRBJ2-2 | . | TRBV9 | TRBD2 | TGTGCCAGCAGCGTAGAAATAGCGGGGGCCAGAACCGGGGAGCTGTTTTTT | CASSVEIAGARTGELFF
TRBJ2-3 | . | TRBV7-2 | TRBD1 | TGTGCCAGCAGCTTAAAATTGAGGGGGACAGCCGGGGTTACGCAGTATTTT | CASSLKLRGTAGVTQYF
TRBJ2-7 | . | TRBV5-1 | TRBD1 | TGCGCCAGCAGCCTAGGGACAGTCCTACCTTACGAGCAGTACTTC | CASSLGTVLPYEQYF
TRBJ2-1 | . | TRBV18 | . | TGTGCCAGCTCACCCAACAATGCAAATGAGCAGTTCTTC | CASSPNNANEQFF
TRBJ2-1 | . | TRBV29-1 | TRBD1 | TGCAGCGTTGAAACAGGGGGCCAAACCTACAATGAGCAGTTCTTC | CSVETGGQTYNEQFF
TRBJ1-1 | . | TRBV10-1 | . | TGCGCCAGCTGTCCGGCGGGGGGCGCGTCAAGGGGCGATGCTGAAGCTTTCTTT | CASCPAGGASRGDAEAFF
TRBJ1-2 | many | TRBV5-1 | . | TGCGCCAGCAGCCCGGTAGGGGTAAGCTATGGCTACACCTTC | CASSPVGVSYGYTF
TRBJ2-7 | . | TRBV7-8 | . | TGTGCCAGCAGCTCTGGACAGACTATTACGTACGAGCAGTACTTC | CASSSGQTITYEQYF
TRBJ1-2 | . | TRBV10-3 | . | TGTGCCATCAGTGAGTCGGGGGGGGCGGCAGGCTATGGCTACACCTTC | CAISESGGAAGYGYTF
TRBJ2-7 | . | TRBV7-9 | TRBD2 | TGTGCCAGCAGCTTTGGTGAGCGGGGGGGCGGATACGAGCAGTACTTC | CASSFGERGGGYEQYF
TRBJ2-3 | . | TRBV27 | TRBD2 | TGTGCCAGCAGATTATTCCGGGGGGTGAGCACAGATACGCAGTATTTT | CASRLFRGVSTDTQYF
TRBJ2-3 | . | TRBV24-1 | TRBD1 | TGTGCCACCAGTGACGGTGACAGGGCTTACACAGATACGCAGTATTTT | CATSDGDRAYTDTQYF
TRBJ2-2 | . | TRBV6-5 | TRBD1 | TGTGCCAGCAGTTACCCCACCTACAGGGGTAGCGGGGAGCTGTTTTTT | CASSYPTYRGSGELFF
TRBJ2-2 | . | TRBV7-2 | . | TGTGCCAGCAGCCTCGGGACACTTAACACCGGGGAGCTGTTTTTT | CASSLGTLNTGELFF
TRBJ2-7 | few | TRBV29-1 | . | TGCAGCGTTGAATTCGGAGGGAACGAGCAGTACTTC | CSVEFGGNEQYF
TRBJ1-1 | . | TRBV7-3 | . | TGTGCCAGCGGTCAGGGGACTGAAGCTTTCTTT | CASGQGTEAFF
TRBJ1-4 | . | TRBV7-8 | . | TGTGCCAGCAGCTCCTCTCCAACTAATGAAAAACTGTTTTTT | CASSSSPTNEKLFF
TRBJ1-2 | . | TRBV5-4 | TRBD1 | TGTGCCAGCAGTTATTTAACAGGGGGCGCTAATGGCTACACCTTC | CASSYLTGGANGYTF
TRBJ1-1 | . | TRBV7-9 | TRBD1 | TGTGCCAGCAGCTTAAGGGGAGGAACAGGGGACACTGAAGCTTTCTTT | CASSLRGGTGDTEAFF
TRBJ2-7 | . | TRBV27 | . | TGTGCCAGCAGTCCTACCCAGGGAATGTACGAGCAGTACTTC | CASSPTQGMYEQYF
TRBJ2-7 | . | TRBV28 | TRBD1 | TGTGCCAGCATCACAGGGGGCATATCCTACGAGCAGTACTTC | CASITGGISYEQYF
TRBJ2-2 | . | TRBV5-5 | . | TGTGCCAGCAGTTTGGGGCAGGTAACCGGGGAGCTGTTTTTT | CASSLGQVTGELFF
TRBJ1-6 | . | TRBV10-1 | . | TGCGCCAGCAGACAGGCTCCAAATTCACCCCTCCACTTT | CASRQAPNSPLHF
TRBJ1-1 | . | TRBV19 | TRBD1 | TGTGCCAGTAGTACGGTCGGTGGGCAGGGGGTGACTGAAGCTTTCTTT | CASSTVGGQGVTEAFF
TRBJ2-2 | . | TRBV5-1 | . | TGCGCCAGCAGCGGCGACGGGGGAGGCACCGGGGAGCTGTTTTTT | CASSGDGGGTGELFF
TRBJ2-3 | once | TRBV7-3 | TRBD2 | TGTGCCAGCAGTAACGGACTAGCGGGGGAAGATACGCAGTATTTT | CASSNGLAGEDTQYF
TRBJ1-6 | once | TRBV6-5 | TRBD1 | TGTGCCAGCAGTTACAGGGGGCGTTCACCCCTCCACTTT | CASSYRGRSPLHF
TRBJ2-2 | . | TRBV5-1 | TRBD1 | TGCGCCAGCAGCCATGGACAGGGTGGGACCGGGGAGCTGTTTTTT | CASSHGQGGTGELFF
TRBJ1-6 | . | TRBV7-9 | . | TGTGCCAGCAGCTTAGGGCCCCCGGGAGGGAGCGAAAATTCACCCCTCCACTTT | CASSLGPPGGSENSPLHF
TRBJ2-7 | . | TRBV3-1/TRBV3-2 | . | TGTGCCAGCAGCCAAGACCAGCGGCTATTCTACGAGCAGTACTTC | CASSQDQRLFYEQYF
TRBJ2-3 | . | TRBV24-1 | . | TGTGCCACCAGTGATTTGCGGACAGCTAGCACAGATACGCAGTATTTT | CATSDLRTASTDTQYF
TRBJ2-2 | once | TRBV5-5 | . | TGTGCCAGCAGTTGGGACACCAAAGGGGAGCTGTTTTTT | CASSWDTKGELFF
TRBJ1-5 | . | TRBV7-9 | . | TGTGCCAGCAGCTCCGCGGGTCAGCCCCAGCATTTT | CASSSAGQPQHF
TRBJ2-3 | . | TRBV7-2 | . | TGTGCCAGCAGCTCCGCCCCGGCTAGCCTAACAGATACGCAGTATTTT | CASSSAPASLTDTQYF
TRBJ1-1 | few | TRBV10-3 | TRBD1 | TGTGCCATCAGTGAGTCTTCATTTGGGACAGGGGAAGCTTTCTTT | CAISESSFGTGEAFF
TRBJ1-5 | . | TRBV28 | . | TGTGCCAGCAGTTCAGAACCCCAGCATTTT | CASSSEPQHF
TRBJ1-6 | . | TRBV6-5 | . | TGTGCCAGCAGTTCCGGGACACGTTATAATTCACCCCTCCACTTT | CASSSGTRYNSPLHF
TRBJ2-2 | . | TRBV13 | . | TGTGCCAGCAGCTCGAACTCCCCGGACAGCACTCACCTGAACACCGGGGAGCTGTTTTTT | CASSSNSPDSTHLNTGELFF
TRBJ2-2 | once | TRBV6-2/TRBV6-3 | TRBD1 | TGTGCCAGCAGTTACCTGGGACAGGGGAACACCGGGGAGCTGTTTTTT | CASSYLGQGNTGELFF
TRBJ1-6 | . | TRBV10-3 | . | TGTGCCATCAGTGAGGGGCAGTGGTCCTATAATTCACCCCTCCACTTT | CAISEGQWSYNSPLHF
TRBJ2-3 | . | TRBV19 | . | TGTGCCAGTAGTATCTTACTCGCTAGCACAGATACGCAGTATTTT | CASSILLASTDTQYF
TRBJ2-3 | . | TRBV28 | TRBD1 | TGTGCCAGCAGTTTACCCCAGGGGGTCACAGATACGCAGTATTTT | CASSLPQGVTDTQYF
TRBJ2-4 | . | TRBV2 | TRBD2 | TGTGCCAGCAGTGAAGCGAACGGACCGGGGGGGTGGTACTTC | CASSEANGPGGWYF
TRBJ1-6 | . | TRBV2 | . | TGTGCCTCCGAAGGGAGAAGTAATTCACCCCTCCACTTT | CASEGRSNSPLHF
TRBJ1-2 | . | TRBV19 | . | TGTGCCAGTAGTATCCCGGACAGCGTCTATGGCTACACCTTC | CASSIPDSVYGYTF
TRBJ2-5 | . | TRBV5-1 | TRBD1 | TGCGCCAGCACCCCGGGACAGGGGGGAGAGACCCAGTACTTC | CASTPGQGGETQYF
TRBJ1-5 | . | TRBV11-2 | . | TGTGCCAGCAGCTCCATGGGGCCAGGGCAGCCCCAGCATTTT | CASSSMGPGQPQHF
TRBJ1-2 | . | TRBV5-6 | . | TGTGCCAGCAGCTCCTATCGGGGTACTGGCTACACCTTC | CASSSYRGTGYTF
TRBJ1-3 | . | TRBV6-5 | . | TGTGCCAGCAGGGAGACAGCCTCTGGAAACACCATATATTTT | CASRETASGNTIYF
TRBJ2-5 | . | TRBV29-1 | . | TGCAGCGTTGGAGGACTCTTGGAGACCCAGTACTTC | CSVGGLLETQYF
TRBJ1-3 | . | TRBV29-1 | . | TGCAGCGCCGTAGTTGGAAACACCATATATTTT | CSAVVGNTIYF
TRBJ1-5 | once | TRBV5-1 | TRBD1 | TGCGCCAGCAGCCTAGACAGGGGATCACATCAGCCCCAGCATTTT | CASSLDRGSHQPQHF
TRBJ2-3 | . | TRBV5-1 | TRBD1 | TGCGCCAGCAGCCCGCGGACAGGGGGCACAGATACGCAGTATTTT | CASSPRTGGTDTQYF